This note documents a single TCR beta chain sequence. What it binds is not known. This entry is derived from a study of CD8+ T cells in alopecia areata. J was trimmed by 1 base and V by 5 bases; bases with no gene match: 4. This CDR3 has 14 amino acids. CDR1 is LGHNA and CDR2 is YNFKEQ in the germline V gene. Sequencing used cDNA as its template, made by extracting RNA and reverse transcribing it. Method: immunoSEQ multiplex PCR; TCRdb's copy keeps in-frame clones and lacks some. Here the sample spans roughly 170,000 clones, roughly 61% being singletons. Treatment reported: oral pan-JAK inhibitor, 5-10 mg twice daily. Peripheral blood samples and lesional scalp punch biopsies were obtained from alopecia areata patients. Sorted populations comprised CD4+ and CD8+ T cells obtained from PBMCs. Findings of the study overall: In scalp samples, resident alphabeta T cells of normal skin are also sequenced.

The rearrangement links TRBV4-2 to TRBJ2-7; 8 bases align to TRBD1. The input for sequencing was CD8+ T cells sorted from blood, taken at week 24, from a patient treated with tofacitinib. This TCR was recovered from a human donor with alopecia areata. The CDR3 protein is CASSLGTGSYEQYF. The CDR3 DNA follows: TGTGCCAGCAGCTTGGGGACAGGATCCTACGAGCAGTACTTC.